The 2 T cell receptor beta chains presented below share a single source sample, sequenced in a study of blood T cell repertoires in COVID-19. Only in-frame clones appear in the TCRdb table, and some are missing; sequencing was by immunoSEQ multiplex PCR. In the table there are a few hundred thousand clones, 90% of which are singletons. The source material was PBMCs or T cells enriched from blood (not recorded which). The receptors originated from a man aged 25 to 40 who had been exposed to COVID-19.

V and J are TRBV7-8 and TRBJ1-1; 8 nucleotides line up with TRBD1. This CDR3 is 15 amino acids long. The junction had 7 bases not matched to a gene; V was cut back by 3 bases and J by 4 bases. Germline-derived CDR1 and CDR2 are SGHVS and FQNEAQ. The CDR3 loop is CASSLVTGGGTEAFF. The CDR3 region has the DNA TGTGCCAGCAGCTTGGTAACAGGGGGAGGCACTGAAGCTTTCTTT.

This chain joins TRBV2 and TRBJ1-6; unclear D gene. This CDR3 is 12 amino acids long. Germline V gene lookup returns CDR1 SNHLY and CDR2 FYNNEI. Trimming cost V 6 bases and J 8 bases, with 8 bases left between them. CDR3 sequence: CASRYMDSPLHF. In DNA form, the CDR3 reads TGTGCCAGCAGGTACATGGATTCACCCCTCCACTTT.